In this sample, the clone carrying this T cell receptor beta chain turned up a few times. Its antigen is unidentified. The data are from a study of cytomegalovirus exposure and HLA in healthy donors. Study findings and constraints: In a later analysis, donors in an Asian-associated ancestry cluster reportedly had fewer N-insertions in productive TCRs than the cohort mean.

The germline V gene encodes CDR1 SGHDT and CDR2 YYEEEE. V was pared by 3 bases and J by 5 bases, with 17 bases between. This CDR3 comprises 15 residues. The PCR ran on 60 Vbeta and 13 Jbeta primers. The protocol was immunoSEQ multiplex PCR, while the TCRdb copy is restricted to in-frame clones and leaves out a portion. This sample has about 180,000 clones, with around 80% found just once. Input material: PBMCs. The chain couples TRBV5-6 to TRBJ1-2, with D tentatively TRBD1 (5 bases). This sequence originates from a girl aged 10 to 17 in good health and CMV-seropositive. The chain's CDR3 is CASSYHLQEIYGYTF. For the CDR3, the DNA is TGTGCCAGCAGCTATCACCTACAGGAGATATATGGCTACACCTTC.